Listed below are T cell receptor beta chains from one sample, sequenced in a study of cytomegalovirus exposure and HLA in healthy donors. Some clones are missing from TCRdb's copy, which holds only in-frame ones; the method was immunoSEQ multiplex PCR. The table includes about 120,000 clones, 80% to 90% detected once. Sequences were obtained from PBMCs. Source of these receptors: a middle-aged man in good health and CMV-seronegative. CDR3s include the opening cysteine and the closing phenylalanine or tryptophan. The D gene is left open where the match is weak. Some rows mark clone size as missing; the rest say once, few, many or name a class of expanded clone.

V gene	J gene	clone size	D gene	CDR3 protein	CDR3 DNA
TRBV18	TRBJ2-5	.	TRBD1	CASSPGGKQETQYF	TGTGCCAGCTCCCCAGGGGGCAAACAAGAGACCCAGTACTTC
TRBV6-5	TRBJ2-7	.	.	CASSTGISIYEQYF	TGTGCCAGCAGCACAGGGATTTCTATCTACGAGCAGTACTTC
TRBV6-5	TRBJ1-4	.	.	CASSREENEKLFF	TGTGCCAGCAGCCGGGAAGAAAATGAAAAACTGTTTTTT
TRBV30	TRBJ2-6	.	.	CACTGTPSSGANGLTF	TGTGCCTGCACCGGGACACCAAGCTCTGGGGCCAACGGCCTAACTTTC
TRBV27	TRBJ2-2	.	.	CASSLYRANTGELFF	TGTGCCAGCAGTTTATATAGAGCGAACACCGGGGAGCTGTTTTTT
TRBV7-2	TRBJ2-7	.	TRBD1	CASSPQTGTGGAEQYF	TGTGCCAGCAGCCCCCAAACCGGGACAGGGGGAGCCGAGCAGTACTTC
TRBV7-9	TRBJ1-5	.	.	CASSLAIGGQPQHF	TGTGCCAGCAGCTTAGCGATTGGCGGACAGCCCCAGCATTTT
TRBV11-2	TRBJ2-3	.	TRBD2	CASSLISGGVQDTQYF	TGTGCCAGCAGCTTAATAAGCGGGGGGGTTCAAGATACGCAGTATTTT
TRBV5-1	TRBJ2-5	once	.	CASSLSAVGQETQYF	TGCGCCAGCAGCTTGTCGGCGGTGGGCCAAGAGACCCAGTACTTC
TRBV28	TRBJ2-7	once	TRBD1	CASRVGQGYEQYF	TGTGCCAGCAGGGTGGGACAGGGCTACGAGCAGTACTTC
TRBV29-1	TRBJ2-4	.	TRBD2	CSVEGGEAKNSQYF	TGCAGCGTTGAGGGGGGGGAAGCCAAAAACAGTCAGTACTTC
TRBV10-1	TRBJ2-1	.	TRBD2	CASSAQGGNEQFF	TGCGCCAGCAGTGCCCAGGGAGGGAATGAGCAGTTCTTC
TRBV5-8	TRBJ2-2	.	.	CASSLVIGVGTGELFF	TGTGCCAGCAGCTTGGTAATAGGAGTTGGCACCGGGGAGCTGTTTTTT
TRBV27	TRBJ2-5	.	.	CASSPERQSQETQYF	TGTGCCAGCAGTCCAGAAAGACAGAGCCAAGAGACCCAGTACTTC
TRBV18	TRBJ2-6	.	TRBD2	CASSPRGGTDVGANVLTF	TGTGCCAGCTCACCCCGGGGGGGCACAGACGTCGGGGCCAACGTCCTGACTTTC
TRBV7-8	TRBJ1-6	.	.	CASRPYLGSPLHF	TGTGCCAGTCGCCCTTACCTAGGTTCACCCCTCCACTTT
TRBV5-1	TRBJ2-2	.	TRBD1	CASSSSYRGASSTGELFF	TGCGCCAGCAGCTCCTCGTACAGGGGGGCGAGTTCCACCGGGGAGCTGTTTTTT
TRBV29-1	TRBJ2-1	.	TRBD1	CSVEGTGVLGDEQFF	TGCAGCGTTGAAGGGACAGGGGTCCTAGGCGATGAGCAGTTCTTC
TRBV6-5	TRBJ1-4	.	.	CASSPRTTNEKLFF	TGTGCCAGCAGTCCGAGGACAACTAATGAAAAACTGTTTTTT
TRBV10-3	TRBJ2-7	once	TRBD1	CAISESTRGISDEQYF	TGTGCCATCAGTGAGTCGACCAGGGGGATATCGGACGAGCAGTACTTC
TRBV19	TRBJ2-1	.	.	CASRMDSYNEQFF	TGTGCCAGTAGGATGGACAGCTACAATGAGCAGTTCTTC
TRBV6-5	TRBJ2-7	.	TRBD2	CASSYSIAGEGEQYF	TGTGCCAGCAGTTATAGTATCGCGGGGGAAGGCGAGCAGTACTTC
TRBV23-1	TRBJ1-5	.	.	CASSQRSQGTQPQHF	TGCGCCAGCAGTCAACGGTCGCAGGGGACTCAGCCCCAGCATTTT
TRBV19	TRBJ1-2	.	.	CASRAESRGPYGYTF	TGTGCCAGTAGAGCCGAATCCAGGGGACCTTATGGCTACACCTTC
TRBV30	TRBJ1-4	.	.	CAWSVGGALEKLFF	TGTGCCTGGAGTGTAGGGGGGGCTCTGGAAAAACTGTTTTTT
TRBV5-6	TRBJ1-3	.	.	CASSLEGPGRNTIYF	TGTGCCAGCAGCTTGGAAGGTCCAGGTCGAAACACCATATATTTT
TRBV19	TRBJ2-3	.	TRBD2	CASSIGTSRQYF	TGTGCCAGTAGTATAGGGACTAGCAGGCAGTATTTT
TRBV7-9	TRBJ1-1	.	.	CASSLDWSGTEAFF	TGTGCCAGCAGCTTAGACTGGTCGGGCACTGAAGCTTTCTTT
TRBV7-8	TRBJ1-4	once	.	CASSPLPGEPNEKLFF	TGTGCCAGCAGCCCTCTTCCGGGGGAGCCTAATGAAAAACTGTTTTTC
TRBV4-2	TRBJ2-2	.	.	CASSQDHGSSTGELFF	TGTGCCAGCAGCCAAGATCACGGGAGTAGCACCGGGGAGCTGTTTTTT
TRBV7-9	TRBJ1-1	.	TRBD1	CASSLGTGDTEAFF	TGTGCCAGCAGCCTAGGAACAGGGGACACTGAAGCTTTCTTT
TRBV7-9	TRBJ2-1	.	.	CASPEAGPTEQFF	TGTGCCAGCCCGGAGGCAGGCCCCACTGAGCAGTTCTTC
TRBV28	TRBJ2-1	.	TRBD2	CASLVTTSGGGNEQFF	TGTGCCAGTCTTGTCACTACTAGCGGGGGAGGCAATGAGCAGTTCTTC